Listed here are 3 T cell receptor beta chains from one sample, sequenced in a study of T cell responses to AZD1222 COVID-19 vaccine. Only in-frame clones appear in the TCRdb table, and some are missing; sequencing was by immunoSEQ multiplex PCR. This table has 95,000 to 150,000 clones, 84% appearing once. The sequenced sample was peripheral blood, obtained 28 days after the second AZD1222 dose. Receptors originate from an adult who received the AZD1222 COVID-19 vaccine.

The V call is TRBV28, the J call TRBJ1-3; no clear D gene. This CDR3 has 13 amino acids. V lost 5 bases and J lost 4, with 9 bases in between. Germline CDR1 reads MDHEN; CDR2 reads SYDVKM. This chain's CDR3 is CASSGYSGNTIYF. The CDR3 bases are TGTGCCAGCAGTGGTTATTCAGGAAACACCATATATTTT.

The chain links TRBV28 to TRBJ1-1; D uncertain. The germline V and J ends were trimmed by 5 bases and 1 base, with 2 bases remaining between them. Germline V gene lookup returns CDR1 MDHEN and CDR2 SYDVKM. The CDR3 is 11 amino acids. The DNA for the CDR3 is TGTGCCAGCAGTCCGAACACTGAAGCTTTCTTT. Its translation is CASSPNTEAFF. Together with reference TRBV28 and TRBJ1-1, the CDR3 gives the full variable domain: DVKVTQSSRYLVKRTGEKVFLECVQDMDHENMFWYRQDPGLGLRLIYFSYDVKMKEKGDIPEGYSVSREKKERFSLILESASTNQTSMYLCASSPNTEAFFGQGTRLTVV.

The chain carries TRBV2 and TRBJ1-2; 10 bases map to TRBD1. Germline CDR1 and CDR2: SNHLY and FYNNEI. The J segment lost 3 bases and the V segment lost 6 bases, leaving 7 bases of the junction unmatched. The CDR3 consists of 15 residues. CDR3 region: CASSVRQGADYGYTF. CDR3 DNA sequence: TGTGCCAGCAGCGTAAGACAGGGGGCAGACTATGGCTACACCTTC.